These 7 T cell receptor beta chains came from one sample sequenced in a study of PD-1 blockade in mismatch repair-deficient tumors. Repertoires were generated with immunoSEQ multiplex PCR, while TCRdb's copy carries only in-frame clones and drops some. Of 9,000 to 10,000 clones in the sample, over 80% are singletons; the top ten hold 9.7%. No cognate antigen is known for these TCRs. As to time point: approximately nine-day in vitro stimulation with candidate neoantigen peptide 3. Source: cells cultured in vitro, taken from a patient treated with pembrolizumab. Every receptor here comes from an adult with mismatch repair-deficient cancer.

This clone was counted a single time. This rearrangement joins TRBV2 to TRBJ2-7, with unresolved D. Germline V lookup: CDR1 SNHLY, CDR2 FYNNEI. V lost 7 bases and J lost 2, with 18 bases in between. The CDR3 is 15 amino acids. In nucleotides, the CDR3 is TGTGCCAGCATCCCACGGGCGGCAGACACCTACGAGCAGTACTTC. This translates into CASIPRAADTYEQYF. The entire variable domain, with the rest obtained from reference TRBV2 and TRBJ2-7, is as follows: EPEVTQTPSHQVTQMGQEVILRCVPISNHLYFYWYRQILGQKVEFLVSFYNNEISEKSEIFDDQFSVERPDGSNFTLKIRSTKLEDSAMYFCASIPRAADTYEQYFGPGTRLTVT.

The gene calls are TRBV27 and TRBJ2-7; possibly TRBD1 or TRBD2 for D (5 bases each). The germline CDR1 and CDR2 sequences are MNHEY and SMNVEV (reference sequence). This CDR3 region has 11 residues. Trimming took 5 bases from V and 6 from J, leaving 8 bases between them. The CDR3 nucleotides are TGTGCCAGCAGTACCGGGACCGAGCAGTACTTC. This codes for CASSTGTEQYF.

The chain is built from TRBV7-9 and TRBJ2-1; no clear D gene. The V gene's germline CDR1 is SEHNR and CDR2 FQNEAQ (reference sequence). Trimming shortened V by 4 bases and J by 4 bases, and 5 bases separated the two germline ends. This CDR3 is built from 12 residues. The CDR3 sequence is CASSSLYNEQFF. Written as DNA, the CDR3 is TGTGCCAGCAGCTCACTGTACAATGAGCAGTTCTTC.

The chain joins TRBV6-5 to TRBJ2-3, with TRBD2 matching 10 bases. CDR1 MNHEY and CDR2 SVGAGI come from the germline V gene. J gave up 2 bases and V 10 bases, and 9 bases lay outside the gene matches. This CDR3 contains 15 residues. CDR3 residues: CATTGAGGLTDTQYF. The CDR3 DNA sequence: TGTGCCACCACAGGAGCGGGGGGGCTCACAGATACGCAGTATTTT.

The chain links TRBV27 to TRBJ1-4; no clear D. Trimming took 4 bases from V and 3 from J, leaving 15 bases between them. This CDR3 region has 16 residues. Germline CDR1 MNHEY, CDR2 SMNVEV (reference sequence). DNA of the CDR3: TGTGCCAGCAGTTCCTCCCCCACTATGCCTAATGAAAAACTGTTTTTT. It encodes CASSSSPTMPNEKLFF. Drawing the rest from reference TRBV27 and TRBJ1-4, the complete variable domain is EAQVTQNPRYLITVTGKKLTVTCSQNMNHEYMSWYRQDPGLGLRQIYYSMNVEVTDKGDVPEGYKVSRKEKRNFPLILESPSPNQTSLYFCASSSSPTMPNEKLFFGSGTQLSVL.

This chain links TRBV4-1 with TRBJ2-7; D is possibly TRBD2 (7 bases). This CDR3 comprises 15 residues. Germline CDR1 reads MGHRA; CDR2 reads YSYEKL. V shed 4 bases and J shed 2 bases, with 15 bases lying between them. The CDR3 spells CASSRPGGGAYEQYF. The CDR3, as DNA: TGCGCCAGCAGCCGACCCGGAGGGGGGGCCTACGAGCAGTACTTC.

The CDR3 loop is CASSQYETRGGLAGGETQYF. The CDR3 bases are TGCGCCAGCAGCCAATACGAAACCCGGGGTGGACTAGCGGGAGGGGAGACCCAGTACTTC. The rearrangement links TRBV4-1 to TRBJ2-5, with 15 bases aligning to TRBD2. Germline lookup yields CDR1 MGHRA and CDR2 YSYEKL. The CDR3 runs 20 residues. The V and J ends lost 2 bases and 5 bases, in that order; junction bases with no gene match: 15.